This T cell receptor beta chain originates from a study of blood T cell repertoires in COVID-19. Study in general: Whether acute or convalescent, the COVID-19 samples came from the United States, Italy and Spain. T cells, B-cell-depleted T cells, or PBMCs provided the cDNA or gDNA that served as material.

This clone was observed once. V was clipped by 0 bases and J by 5 bases, with 7 bases between them. The CDR3 is 13 amino acids. Germline CDR1 is SGHTA and CDR2 is FQGTGA. Original handling: It was from reference gene primer amplification that nucleated cell counts were estimated. Assay: immunoSEQ multiplex PCR; the TCRdb copy retains only in-frame clones and omits some. D and trimming were read from the DNA, whereas the V and J calls and clone size are those reported in that table. The profile shows some 74,000 clones, roughly 87% of them singletons. This receptor was identified in a middle-aged man with acute or convalescent COVID-19. The V gene is TRBV7-3, the J gene TRBJ1-1; TRBD1 is a possible D gene (5 bases). Source material: peripheral blood. The CDR3 sequence: CASSLTAGTEAFF. The CDR3 nucleotides are TGTGCCAGCAGCTTAACGGCAGGGACTGAAGCTTTCTTT.